A selection of T cell receptor beta chains follows, all from one sample in a study of monozygotic twins with inflammatory bowel disease. TCRdb reprocessed the 5' RACE reads; each CDR3 protein has one entry and no DNA is given. In all, the sample yields roughly 200,000 distinct CDR3 sequences. Sequenced sample: blood. These receptors all come from a human donor with ulcerative colitis or Crohn's disease, or a healthy co-twin of an affected twin (not recorded which). CDR3s include the opening cysteine and the closing phenylalanine or tryptophan.

TRBV5-1	16	TRBJ2-7	CASSLASGGSSYEQYF
TRBV10-3	13	TRBJ1-2	CAISDQGEGGYTF
TRBV5-1	14	TRBJ2-1	CASSLVGYGNEQFF
TRBV3-1	14	TRBJ2-5	CASSLTGREETQYF
TRBV7-8	14	TRBJ2-7	CASSLSRASYEQYF
TRBV6-1	14	TRBJ2-1	CASSLRGQGISQFF
TRBV6-1	17	TRBJ2-7	CASSYQGDRPSLAEQYF
TRBV14	15	TRBJ2-2	CASSHGTGRAGELFF
TRBV10-3	16	TRBJ1-1	CAISESVGALNTEAFF
TRBV5-1	15	TRBJ2-7	CASSSGQVGSYEQYF
TRBV5-1	15	TRBJ1-1	CASSGGVDWNTEAFF
TRBV19	15	TRBJ2-4	CASSIGRNSLNIQYF
TRBV3-1	14	TRBJ1-3	CASSRGTAGNTIYF